These 18 T cell receptor beta chains were sequenced from one sample in a study of CD8+CD57+ T cells in acquired aplastic anemia (dated by TCRdb to 2017 to 2018). The patients picked for sequencing were ones in whom flow cytometry had shown an expansion of CD8+CD57+ cells. The instrument given in TCRdb is Illumina HiSeq 2000. Genomic DNA served as template for TCR beta VDJ combination and CDR3 sequence profiling. TCRdb reworked the public reads: Q25 trimming with fastp, MiXCR clone assembly, productive beta chains retained. When rows share a CDR3 protein, they turn into one entry using the most common DNA and genes. The sample yields about 180,000 distinct CDR3 sequences; roughly 60% were counted once. The ten largest clones take up under 55% of the sample. The sequencing input was sorted CD4+, CD8+, or CD8+CD57+ T cells (not recorded which) from PBMCs. These receptors were obtained from a human donor with aplastic anemia.

This chain connects TRBV25-1 to TRBJ1-3; the D is unclear. This CDR3 contains 13 residues. CDR1 and CDR2 from the germline V gene are MGHDK and SYGVNS. V lost 5 bases and J lost 0, with 5 bases in between. This chain's CDR3 is CASSRYSGNTIYF. The CDR3 DNA reads as TGTGCCAGCAGTCGGTACTCTGGAAACACCATATATTTT.

Comment on this clonotype: A read error may explain this, as a much larger clone is one base away. The chain employs TRBV13 and TRBJ2-1, with 12 bases matching TRBD1. Per germline, CDR1 PRHDT and CDR2 FYEKMQ (reference sequence). V dropped 6 bases and J dropped 11; count of bases not matched to a gene: 11. This CDR3 has 15 residues. This CDR3 is CASRPRDRGQYKQFF. The CDR3 bases are TGTGCCAGCAGACCCCGGGACAGGGGGCAGTATAAGCAGTTCTTC.

This clonotype appeared a few times. This chain links TRBV4-1 with TRBJ1-5; D uncertain. Trimming removed 0 bases at V and 4 bases at J, with 10 bases between. The CDR3 contains 15 residues. Germline CDR1 is MGHRA and CDR2 is YSYEKL. The CDR3 DNA is TGCGCCAGCAGCCAAGATTTAAGGGAAAATCAGCCCCAGCATTTT. Encoded protein: CASSQDLRENQPQHF.

This chain uses TRBV20-1 with TRBJ1-1, with 7 bases identical to TRBD1. This CDR3 contains 14 residues. CDR1 and CDR2 from the germline V gene are DFQATT and SNEGSKA (reference sequence). J was trimmed by 4 bases and V by 1 base; bases with no gene match: 6. In nucleotides, the CDR3 is TGCAGTGCTAGAGGACAGGGTTTAAGCACTGAAGCTTTCTTT. Amino acid sequence: CSARGQGLSTEAFF.

V usage is TRBV11-3 and J usage is TRBJ2-3; no reliable D call. CDR3 size: 13 residues. Germline CDR1 is SGHNT and CDR2 is YENEEA. V was clipped by 0 bases and J by 2 bases, with 3 bases between them. The CDR3 DNA sequence: TGTGCCAGCAGCTTAGATTTCACAGATACGCAGTATTTT. Amino acids: CASSLDFTDTQYF.

The chain has TRBV7-9 and TRBJ1-2; D is uncertain. This CDR3 comprises 11 residues. Trimming took 4 bases from V and 8 from J, leaving 8 bases between them. Per germline, CDR1 SEHNR and CDR2 FQNEAQ (reference sequence). The CDR3 DNA reads TGTGCCAGCAGCTCCACAGAGGGCTACACCTTC. This gives the protein CASSSTEGYTF.

This chain links TRBV5-1 with TRBJ2-5, with TRBD2 identical over 8 bases. J was trimmed by 5 bases and V by 5 bases; bases with no gene match: 8. Germline V gene lookup returns CDR1 SGHRS and CDR2 YFSETQ. The CDR3 is 14 amino acids. CDR3 loop: CASRSTGGTETQYF. The CDR3 DNA sequence: TGCGCCAGCAGGTCAACGGGAGGGACGGAGACCCAGTACTTC. The full variable domain, rest sourced from reference TRBV5-1 and TRBJ2-5, is KAGVTQTPRYLIKTRGQQVTLSCSPISGHRSVSWYQQTPGQGLQFLFEYFSETQRNKGNFPGRFSGRQFSNSRSEMNVSTLELGDSALYLCASRSTGGTETQYFGPGTRLLVL.

This clonotype has a handful of counts. J is TRBJ1-2 and V is TRBV5-4; D perhaps matches TRBD1 (5 bases). V lost 4 bases, J lost 5 bases, and 15 bases lay in between. Per the germline V gene, CDR1 is SGHNT and CDR2 is YYREEE (reference sequence). CDR3 size: 14 residues. CDR3 loop: CASSGGDRRYGYTF. The CDR3 DNA reads as TGTGCCAGCAGCGGGGGAGATCGACGGTATGGCTACACCTTC.

This rearrangement joins TRBV28 to TRBJ2-7; 10 nucleotides align to TRBD2. J lost 4 bases, V lost 6 bases, and 12 bases had no gene match. Germline values: CDR1 MDHEN, CDR2 SYDVKM. The CDR3 is 16 residues long. The CDR3 coding sequence is TGTGCCAGCAGGACGAGTCCTAGCGGGAGATTATACGAGCAGTACTTC. Its protein product is CASRTSPSGRLYEQYF. The full variable domain, with the rest looked up from reference TRBV28 and TRBJ2-7, is DVKVTQSSRYLVKRTGEKVFLECVQDMDHENMFWYRQDPGLGLRLIYFSYDVKMKEKGDIPEGYSVSREKKERFSLILESASTNQTSMYLCASRTSPSGRLYEQYFGPGTRLTVT.

The chain couples TRBV5-1 to TRBJ1-6; TRBD1 might be the D (5 bases). This CDR3 has 16 amino acids. Trimming stripped 4 bases from V and 8 bases from J, with 19 bases between. Germline CDR1 reads SGHRS; CDR2 reads YFSETQ. In nucleotides, the CDR3 is TGCGCCAGCAGCCAAGGGGACGGGGGAGGATATTCACCCCTCCACTTT. Its protein product is CASSQGDGGGYSPLHF.

There are many counts of this clonotype. The chain couples TRBV6-1 to TRBJ1-4; D unclear. V was pared by 6 bases and J by 1 base, with 12 bases between. CDR3 length equals 15 residues. CDR1 and CDR2 (germline): MNHNS, SASEGT. CDR3 region: CASSKNTLTNEKLFF. CDR3 nucleotide sequence: TGTGCCAGCAGCAAAAACACTCTAACTAATGAAAAACTGTTTTTT.

This chain uses TRBV5-5 with TRBJ1-6; D ambiguous. Trimming removed 1 base from V and 7 bases from J, with 15 bases in between. Germline values: CDR1 SGHKS, CDR2 YYEKEE (reference sequence). This CDR3 comprises 16 residues. CDR3 residues: CASSLSPGRRNSPLHF. CDR3 in DNA: TGTGCCAGCAGCTTGAGTCCGGGCAGGAGGAATTCACCCCTCCACTTT.

CDR3 loop: CASSLDEVAGQFF. CDR3 nucleotide sequence: TGTGCCAGCAGCTTAGATGAGGTAGCAGGGCAGTTCTTC. The rearrangement uses TRBV7-7 and TRBJ2-1; D unclear. V was shortened by 1 base and J by 12 bases, with 13 bases between the two germline ends. Germline CDR1 is SSHAT and CDR2 is FNYEAQ (reference sequence). There are 13 residues in the CDR3.

This sequence joins TRBV2 and TRBJ2-5; the D is unclear. The germline CDR1 and CDR2 sequences are SNHLY and FYNNEI. The CDR3 contains 13 residues. V lost 2 bases and J lost 2, with 6 bases in between. The CDR3 sequence is CASSEYSQETQYF. The CDR3 DNA reads as TGTGCCAGCAGTGAATACAGTCAAGAGACCCAGTACTTC. Variable domain in full (rest from reference TRBV2 and TRBJ2-5): EPEVTQTPSHQVTQMGQEVILRCVPISNHLYFYWYRQILGQKVEFLVSFYNNEISEKSEIFDDQFSVERPDGSNFTLKIRSTKLEDSAMYFCASSEYSQETQYFGPGTRLLVL.

The chain links TRBV5-1 to TRBJ2-7, with 9 bases fitting TRBD2. The V and J ends lost 2 bases and 5 bases, in that order; junction bases with no gene match: 11. The CDR3 runs 16 residues. From germline, CDR1 is SGHRS and CDR2 YFSETQ. CDR3 DNA sequence: TGCGCCAGCAGCTTAGCCCGGGTAGCGGGAGATGACGAGCAGTACTTC. Protein sequence: CASSLARVAGDDEQYF.

The chain has TRBV7-9 and TRBJ1-3; TRBD1 is a possible D gene (5 bases). This CDR3 spans 14 amino acids. With 11 bases removed from V and 0 bases from J, the gap between germline ends came to 14 bases. Germline CDR1 and CDR2: SEHNR and FQNEAQ (reference sequence). CDR3 sequence reads: CAGHDSYSGNTIYF. DNA of the CDR3: TGTGCCGGCCATGACAGTTACTCTGGAAACACCATATATTTT. Looking up the rest from reference TRBV7-9 and TRBJ1-3 gives the full variable domain: DTGVSQNPRHKITKRGQNVTFRCDPISEHNRLYWYRQTLGQGPEFLTYFQNEAQLEKSRLLSDRFSAERPKGSFSTLEIQRTEQGDSAMYLCAGHDSYSGNTIYFGEGSWLTVV.

This clonotype was picked up many times. This chain uses TRBV19 with TRBJ2-3; D is uncertain. The CDR3 contains 13 residues. Trimming left V 3 bases short and J 5 bases short, with 9 bases between. The germline gives CDR1 LNHDA, CDR2 SQIVND (reference sequence). DNA of the CDR3: TGTGCCAGTAGTATGTTAAACGGAGATACGCAGTATTTT. Its protein is CASSMLNGDTQYF.

This clonotype was detected only once. The rearrangement uses TRBV7-1 and TRBJ1-1; maybe TRBD1 (5 bases). TRBV7-1 is annotated as an ORF whose role is uncertain. The V and J ends lost 4 bases and 2 bases respectively, with 17 bases between them. The CDR3 contains 16 residues. CDR3 amino acids: CASSWRGGPGNTEAFF. The CDR3 DNA is TGTGCCAGCAGCTGGAGGGGAGGGCCTGGAAACACTGAAGCTTTCTTT.